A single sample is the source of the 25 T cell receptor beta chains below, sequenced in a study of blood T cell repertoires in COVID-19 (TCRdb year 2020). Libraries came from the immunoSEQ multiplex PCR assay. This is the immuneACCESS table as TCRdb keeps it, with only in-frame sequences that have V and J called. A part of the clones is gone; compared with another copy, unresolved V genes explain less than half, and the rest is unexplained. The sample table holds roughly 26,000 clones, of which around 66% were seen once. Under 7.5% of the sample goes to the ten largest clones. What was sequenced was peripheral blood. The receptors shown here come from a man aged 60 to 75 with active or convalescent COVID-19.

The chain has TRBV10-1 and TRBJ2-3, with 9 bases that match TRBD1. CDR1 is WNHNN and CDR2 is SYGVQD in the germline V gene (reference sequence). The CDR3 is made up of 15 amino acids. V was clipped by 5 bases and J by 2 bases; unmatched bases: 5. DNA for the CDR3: TGCGCCAGCAGTCGGACAGGGGTCACCACAGATACGCAGTATTTT. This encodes CASSRTGVTTDTQYF.

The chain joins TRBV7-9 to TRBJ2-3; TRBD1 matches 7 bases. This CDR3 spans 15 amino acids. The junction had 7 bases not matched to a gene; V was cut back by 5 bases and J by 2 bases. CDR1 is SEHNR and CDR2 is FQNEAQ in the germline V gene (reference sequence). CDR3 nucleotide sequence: TGTGCCAGCAGCCCCACGGGACAGACCACAGATACGCAGTATTTT. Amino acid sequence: CASSPTGQTTDTQYF.

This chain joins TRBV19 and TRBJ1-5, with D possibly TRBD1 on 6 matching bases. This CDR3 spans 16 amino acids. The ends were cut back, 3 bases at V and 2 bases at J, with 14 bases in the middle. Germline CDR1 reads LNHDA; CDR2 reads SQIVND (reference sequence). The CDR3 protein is CASSMAGAGGNQPQHF. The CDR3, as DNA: TGTGCCAGTAGTATGGCGGGGGCGGGGGGCAATCAGCCCCAGCATTTT. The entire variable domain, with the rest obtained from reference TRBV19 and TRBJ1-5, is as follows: DGGITQSPKYLFRKEGQNVTLSCEQNLNHDAMYWYRQDPGQGLRLIYYSQIVNDFQKGDIAEGYSVSREKKESFPLTVTSAQKNPTAFYLCASSMAGAGGNQPQHFGDGTRLSIL.

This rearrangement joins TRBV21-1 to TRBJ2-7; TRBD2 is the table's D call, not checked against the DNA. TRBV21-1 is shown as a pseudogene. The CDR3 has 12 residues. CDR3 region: CASSDDCYEQYF. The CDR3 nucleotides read TGTGCCAGCAGCGACGACTGTTACGAGCAGTACTTC.

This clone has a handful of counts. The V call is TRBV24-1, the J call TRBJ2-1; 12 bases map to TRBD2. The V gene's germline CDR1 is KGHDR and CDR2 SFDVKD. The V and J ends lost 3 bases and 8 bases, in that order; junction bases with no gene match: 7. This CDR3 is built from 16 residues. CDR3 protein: CATSDPLAGGRDEQFF. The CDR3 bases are TGTGCCACCAGTGATCCACTAGCGGGGGGCAGAGATGAGCAGTTCTTC.

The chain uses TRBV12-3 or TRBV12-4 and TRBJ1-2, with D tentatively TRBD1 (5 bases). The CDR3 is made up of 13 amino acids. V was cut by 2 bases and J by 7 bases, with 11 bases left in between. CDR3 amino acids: CASSLTQGLGYTF. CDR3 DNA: TGTGCCAGCAGTTTAACGCAGGGTCTTGGCTACACCTTC.

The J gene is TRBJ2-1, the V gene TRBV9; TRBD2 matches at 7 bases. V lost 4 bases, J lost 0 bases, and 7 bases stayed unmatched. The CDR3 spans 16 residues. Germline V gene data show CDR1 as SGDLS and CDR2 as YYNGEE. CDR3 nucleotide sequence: TGTGCCAGCAGCCCAGCGGGGACCCCCTCCTACAATGAGCAGTTCTTC. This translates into CASSPAGTPSYNEQFF.

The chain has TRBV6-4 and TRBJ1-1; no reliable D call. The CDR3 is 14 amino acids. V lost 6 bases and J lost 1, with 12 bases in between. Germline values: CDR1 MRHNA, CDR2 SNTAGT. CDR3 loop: CASRATRGNTEAFF. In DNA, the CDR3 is TGTGCCAGCAGGGCAACAAGAGGGAACACTGAAGCTTTCTTT.

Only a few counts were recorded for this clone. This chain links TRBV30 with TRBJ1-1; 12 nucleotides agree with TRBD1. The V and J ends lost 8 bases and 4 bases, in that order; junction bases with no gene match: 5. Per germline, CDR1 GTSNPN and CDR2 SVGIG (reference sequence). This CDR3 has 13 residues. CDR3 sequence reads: CAHKGQGATEAFF. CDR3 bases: TGTGCCCACAAGGGACAGGGGGCCACTGAAGCTTTCTTT.

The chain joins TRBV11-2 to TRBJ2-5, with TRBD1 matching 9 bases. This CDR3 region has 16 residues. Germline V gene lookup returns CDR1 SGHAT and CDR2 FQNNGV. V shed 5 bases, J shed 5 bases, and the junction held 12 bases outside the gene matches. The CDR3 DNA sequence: TGTGCCAGCAGCCCTAGGGGGACAGGGCGGGTGGAGACCCAGTACTTC. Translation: CASSPRGTGRVETQYF.

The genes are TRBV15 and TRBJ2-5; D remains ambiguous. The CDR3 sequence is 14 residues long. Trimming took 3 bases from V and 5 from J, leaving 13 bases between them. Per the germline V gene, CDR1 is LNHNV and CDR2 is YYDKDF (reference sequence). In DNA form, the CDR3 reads TGTGCCACCAGCAGTGGGTCGGGTTGGGAGACCCAGTACTTC. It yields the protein CATSSGSGWETQYF.

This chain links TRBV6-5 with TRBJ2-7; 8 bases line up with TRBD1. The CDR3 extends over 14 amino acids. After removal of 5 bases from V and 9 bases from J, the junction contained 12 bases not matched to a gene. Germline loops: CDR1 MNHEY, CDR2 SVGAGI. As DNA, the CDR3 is TGTGCCAGCAGTACCCCTTTATCTCAGGGGGCGCAGTACTTC. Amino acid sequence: CASSTPLSQGAQYF.

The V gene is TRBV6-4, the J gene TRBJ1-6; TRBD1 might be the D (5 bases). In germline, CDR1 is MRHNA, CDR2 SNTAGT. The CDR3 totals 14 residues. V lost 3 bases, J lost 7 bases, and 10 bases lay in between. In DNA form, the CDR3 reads TGTGCCAGCAGTGAACAGGTCTCCAATTCACCCCTCCACTTT. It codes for CASSEQVSNSPLHF.

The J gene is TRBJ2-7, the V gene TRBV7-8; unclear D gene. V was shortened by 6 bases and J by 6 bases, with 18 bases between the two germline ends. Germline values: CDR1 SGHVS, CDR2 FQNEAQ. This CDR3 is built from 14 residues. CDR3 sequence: CASSFKPREGEQYF. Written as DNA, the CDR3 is TGTGCCAGCAGTTTCAAGCCTAGAGAAGGCGAGCAGTACTTC.

The DNA of the CDR3 is TGTGCCAGCAGTTACCCGAGGAGGGAGCAGTTCTTC. Its translation: CASSYPRREQFF. The gene calls are TRBV6-5 and TRBJ2-1; D perhaps matches TRBD2 (5 bases). Germline V CDR1 and CDR2: MNHEY, SVGAGI. The CDR3 consists of 12 residues. V lost 2 bases and J 10 bases, leaving 9 bases between the germline ends.

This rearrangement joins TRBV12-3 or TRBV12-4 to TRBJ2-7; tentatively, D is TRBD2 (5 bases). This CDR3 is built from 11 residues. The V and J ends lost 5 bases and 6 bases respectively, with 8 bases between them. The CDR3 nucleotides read TGTGCCAGCAGTCGGGAAACCGAGCAGTACTTC. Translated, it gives CASSRETEQYF.

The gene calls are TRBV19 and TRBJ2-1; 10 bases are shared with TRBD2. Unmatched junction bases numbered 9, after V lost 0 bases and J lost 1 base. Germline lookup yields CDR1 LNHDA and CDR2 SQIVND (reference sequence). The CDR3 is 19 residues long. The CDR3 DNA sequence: TGTGCCAGTAGTATAGAGCCCCGGGCTAGCGGGAGTTCCTACAATGAGCAGTTCTTC. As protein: CASSIEPRASGSSYNEQFF.

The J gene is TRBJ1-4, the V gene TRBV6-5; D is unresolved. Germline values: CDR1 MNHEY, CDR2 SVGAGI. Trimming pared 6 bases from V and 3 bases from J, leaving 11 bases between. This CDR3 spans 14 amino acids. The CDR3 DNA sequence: TGTGCCAGCAGCATAGGGAGGGCTAATGAAAAACTGTTTTTT. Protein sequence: CASSIGRANEKLFF.

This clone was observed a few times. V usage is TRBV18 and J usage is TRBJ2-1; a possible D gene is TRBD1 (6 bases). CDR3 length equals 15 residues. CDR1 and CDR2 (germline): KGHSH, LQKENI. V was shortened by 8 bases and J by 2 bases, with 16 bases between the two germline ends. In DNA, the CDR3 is TGTGCCAGCGCCGGGACACCCCAAGCCTACAATGAGCAGTTCTTC. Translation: CASAGTPQAYNEQFF.

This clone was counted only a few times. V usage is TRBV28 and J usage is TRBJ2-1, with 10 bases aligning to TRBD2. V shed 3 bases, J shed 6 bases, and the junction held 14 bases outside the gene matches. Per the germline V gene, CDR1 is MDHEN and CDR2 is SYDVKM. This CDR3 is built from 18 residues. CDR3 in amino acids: CASSLNLSGRARGNEQFF. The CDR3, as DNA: TGTGCCAGCAGTTTGAATTTAAGCGGGAGGGCCCGGGGCAATGAGCAGTTCTTC.

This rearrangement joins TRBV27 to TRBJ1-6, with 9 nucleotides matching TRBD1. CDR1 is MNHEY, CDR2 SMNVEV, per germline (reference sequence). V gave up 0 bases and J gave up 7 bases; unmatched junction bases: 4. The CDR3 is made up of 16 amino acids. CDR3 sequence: CASSLSGTGSNSPLHF. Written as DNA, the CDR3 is TGTGCCAGCAGTTTATCCGGGACAGGGTCGAATTCACCCCTCCACTTT.

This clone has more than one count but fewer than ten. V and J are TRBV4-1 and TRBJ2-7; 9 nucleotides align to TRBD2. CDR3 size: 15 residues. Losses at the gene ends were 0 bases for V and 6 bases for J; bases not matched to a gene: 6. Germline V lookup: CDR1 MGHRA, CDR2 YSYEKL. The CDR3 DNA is TGCGCCAGCAGCCAAGATAGGGGACTAGCAGGCGAGCAGTACTTC. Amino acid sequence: CASSQDRGLAGEQYF.

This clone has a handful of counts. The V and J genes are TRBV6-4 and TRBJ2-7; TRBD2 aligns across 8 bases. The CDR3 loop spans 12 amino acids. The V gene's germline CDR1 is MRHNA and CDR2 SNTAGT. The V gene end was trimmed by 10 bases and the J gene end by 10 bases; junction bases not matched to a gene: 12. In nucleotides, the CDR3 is TGTGCCACCACTAGCGGAACAGTTAAACAGTACTTC. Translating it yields CATTSGTVKQYF.

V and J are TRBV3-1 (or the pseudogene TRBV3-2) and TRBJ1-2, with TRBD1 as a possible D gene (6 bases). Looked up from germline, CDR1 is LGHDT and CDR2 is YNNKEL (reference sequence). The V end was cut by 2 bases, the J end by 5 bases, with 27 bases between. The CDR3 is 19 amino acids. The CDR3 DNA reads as TGTGCCAGCAGCCAATCCCACTACAGGGAGACCATGCAGGAGTATGGCTACACCTTC. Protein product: CASSQSHYRETMQEYGYTF.

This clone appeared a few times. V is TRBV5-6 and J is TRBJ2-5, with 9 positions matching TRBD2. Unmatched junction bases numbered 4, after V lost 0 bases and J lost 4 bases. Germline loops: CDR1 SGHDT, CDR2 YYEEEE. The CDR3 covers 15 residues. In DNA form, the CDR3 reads TGTGCCAGCAGCTTGGTGGGACTAGCTACAGAGACCCAGTACTTC. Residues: CASSLVGLATETQYF.